This T cell receptor beta chain was observed in a study of T cells in tuberculosis. Study findings and constraints: Shorter CDR3-alpha in active tuberculosis partly drove smaller distances. Active tuberculosis TCR-alpha repertoires lay closer to GMM-specific TCRs than IGRA-negative controls, suggesting clonal expansion.

The data were produced by immunoSEQ multiplex PCR, yet TCRdb's version contains in-frame clones alone and is incomplete. The data contain 40,000 to 50,000 clones, about 95% of them seen just once; the ten biggest clones take up around 3.3%. Regarding this clone: Its antigen is as yet unknown.

V was clipped by 3 bases and J by 3 bases, with 14 bases between them. The CDR3 consists of 15 residues. The sample was PBMCs. This chain connects TRBV23-1 to TRBJ1-2; possibly TRBD1 for D (6 bases). TRBV23-1 is marked as an open reading frame, function uncertain. The source is a donor aged 10-29 years with latent tuberculosis or without tuberculosis infection. CDR3 in DNA: TGCGCCAGCAGTCACCTGACAGGCCGCTACTATGGCTACACCTTC. This translates into CASSHLTGRYYGYTF.